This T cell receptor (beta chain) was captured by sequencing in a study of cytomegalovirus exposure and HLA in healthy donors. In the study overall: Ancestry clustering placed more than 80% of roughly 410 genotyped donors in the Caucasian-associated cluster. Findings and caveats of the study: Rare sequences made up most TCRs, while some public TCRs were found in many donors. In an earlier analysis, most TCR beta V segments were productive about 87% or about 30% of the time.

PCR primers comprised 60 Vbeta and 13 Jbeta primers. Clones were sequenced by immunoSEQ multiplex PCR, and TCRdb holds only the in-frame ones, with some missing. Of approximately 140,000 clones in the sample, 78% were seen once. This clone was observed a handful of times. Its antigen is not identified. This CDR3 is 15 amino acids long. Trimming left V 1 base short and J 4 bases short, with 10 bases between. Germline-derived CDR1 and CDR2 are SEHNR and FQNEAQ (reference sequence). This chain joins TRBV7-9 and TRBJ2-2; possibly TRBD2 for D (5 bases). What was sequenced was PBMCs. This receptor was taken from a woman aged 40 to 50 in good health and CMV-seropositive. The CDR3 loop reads CASSLVGRVTGELFF. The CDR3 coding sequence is TGTGCCAGCAGCTTAGTGGGGAGAGTCACCGGGGAGCTGTTTTTT.